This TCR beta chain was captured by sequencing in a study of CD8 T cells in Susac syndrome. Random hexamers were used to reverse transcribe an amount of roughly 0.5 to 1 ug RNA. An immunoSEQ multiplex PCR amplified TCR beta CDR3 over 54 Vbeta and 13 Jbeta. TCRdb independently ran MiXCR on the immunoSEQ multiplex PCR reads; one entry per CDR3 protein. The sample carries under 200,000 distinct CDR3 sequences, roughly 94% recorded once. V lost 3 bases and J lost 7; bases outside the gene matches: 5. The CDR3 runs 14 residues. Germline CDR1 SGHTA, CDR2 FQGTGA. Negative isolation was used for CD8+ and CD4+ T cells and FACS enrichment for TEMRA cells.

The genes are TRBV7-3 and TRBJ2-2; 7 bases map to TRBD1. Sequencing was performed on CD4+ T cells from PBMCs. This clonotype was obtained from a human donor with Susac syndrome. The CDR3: CASSFDRAGGELFF. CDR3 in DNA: TGTGCCAGCAGCTTCGACAGGGCAGGCGGGGAGCTGTTTTTT.